This T cell receptor beta chain is drawn from a study of a mutant IDH1 vaccine in newly diagnosed glioma (dated by TCRdb to the early 2020s). At the level of the whole study: In the chemotherapy-containing groups, vaccination started alongside temozolomide cycles, whereas in patients who had radiotherapy alone it started 4-6 weeks after radiotherapy. Of the 30 or so patients who were treated, about 62% were male and about 40% were female, and the mean age was around 40 years. Before enrollment, most patients had been given radiochemotherapy with temozolomide as standard therapy, while the rest had received either radiotherapy alone or temozolomide alone. The week-35 safety follow-up was designated visit V12, and the week-47 end of study was designated visit V13. Peripheral blood was drawn at six visits: V03 (baseline), V05, V07, V10, V12 and V13. Longitudinal TCRB deep sequencing was done for fewer than 30 treated patients, wherever samples were available for exploratory analyses.

Receptor amplification or capture employed the immunoSEQ multiplex PCR assay. The hsTCRB Kit was used according to the manufacturer's protocol to amplify rearranged TCR beta chain sequences. Sequencing of TCRB libraries was carried out on an Illumina MiSeq. The authors' pipeline ran thus. Demultiplexing, trimming and gene mapping were performed with the kit vendor's proprietary platform. The clones in this table, taken by TCRdb from immuneACCESS, are in-frame only. Not every clone is retained; where verified, under half of the shortfall comes from an unresolved V gene, and the cause of the rest is unknown. The DNA was the basis for D and trimming; V, J and clone size are from that table. Recorded for this sample are 50,000 to 75,000 clones; roughly 68% of them occurred a single time. The ten most abundant clones make up 4.7% of the sample. Overall results and qualifications from the work: Vaccine-induced immune responses across multiple MHC alleles were detected in 93.3% of patients. Availability determined which PBMC samples were chosen for TCRB deep sequencing. Changes in the top peripheral T cell clonotypes picked up by TCRB sequencing did not appear to be linked to pseudoprogression. It was noted by the authors that analyses of patient blood samples could not be reproduced owing to sample limitations.

The intended sense of this specimen's time point label: week 35, safety follow-up. A 20-mer mutant IDH1 peptide at 300 micrograms in Montanide made up each vaccine dose, which was injected subcutaneously together with topical imiquimod. Patients were given eight vaccinations, in weeks 1, 3, 5, 7, 11, 15, 19 and 23, which matched visits V03 through V10. Newly diagnosed WHO grade 3 or 4 IDH1-mutant astrocytomas showing loss of nuclear ATRX were present in the donors. The samples were drawn from NOA16, a multicentre, single-arm, open-label phase I trial in Germany that tested a mutant IDH1 peptide vaccine in humans for the first time. The DNeasy Blood and Tissue Kit was used to extract genomic DNA from EDTA blood for TCRB sequencing. Concerning this clone: Its recognized antigen is unknown. Base-call qualities are not available, and no considerably larger clone is one nucleotide away.

From the germline V gene, CDR1 is SGHDT and CDR2 is YYEEEE. The junction carries 21 bases between V and J, which are trimmed by 6 bases and 8 bases respectively. From cysteine to phenylalanine, the CDR3 is 15 amino acids long. CDR3 DNA is the only sequence kept; it has 45 bases, read in frame from the first base. The rearranged chain carries TRBV5-6 and TRBJ2-1; the D element might be TRBD1 or TRBD2, as each aligns at 6 bases. This TCR was recovered from a man in his forties or fifties with glioma. The sample here was PBMCs, taken from a glioma patient whose treatment included an IDH1 peptide vaccine. The CDR3 corresponds to CASTQTPGAFHEQFF. The DNA sequence reads TGTGCCAGCACCCAAACCCCGGGGGCGTTCCATGAGCAGTTCTTC.